This T cell receptor beta chain was obtained from a study of T cell responses to AZD1222 COVID-19 vaccine. Study observations and caveats: Only after the peak T cell response were repertoires sampled. Unmutated variant regions are reportedly the target of nearly half of TCRs that are spike-specific. At study baseline, merely five or six AZD1222 recipients were seropositive.

Note on this clone: Its target is not known. Other DNA sequences in the sample encode the same CDR3.

The CDR3 covers 11 residues. The germline V gene encodes CDR1 LNHDA and CDR2 SQIVND (reference sequence). V shed 4 bases and J shed 7 bases, with 7 bases lying between them. Sequencing used immunoSEQ multiplex PCR; TCRdb keeps in-frame clones, though not all of them. There are about 66,000 clones in the sample; roughly 78% occur only once, and approximately 23% lies in the top ten. The source is an adult in good health. The chain couples TRBV19 to TRBJ1-1; D not certain. The sequencing used peripheral blood, collected on day 0 of MenACWY control vaccination. The CDR3 region is CASSTQSEAFF. CDR3 bases: TGTGCCAGTAGTACCCAGAGTGAAGCTTTCTTT.